Listed below are T cell receptor beta chains from one sample, sequenced in a study of cytomegalovirus exposure and HLA in healthy donors. Repertoires were generated with immunoSEQ multiplex PCR, while TCRdb's copy carries only in-frame clones and drops some. Of hundreds of thousands of clones in the sample, about 79% were seen once. Source material: PBMCs. The receptors were gathered from a male donor in good health and CMV-seronegative. Each CDR3 is given with its conserved first and last residue. The D gene is left open where the match is weak. A clone size is listed for some rows: how often the clone was seen (once, few, many), or a class if it is expanded.

v_gene	d_gene	abundance	j_gene	CDR3nt	CDR3aa
TRBV7-8	TRBD2	.	TRBJ2-3	TGTGCCAGCAGCTTAGCCGGTGCTAGCGGGAGCACAGATACGCAGTATTTT	CASSLAGASGSTDTQYF
TRBV30	.	.	TRBJ2-7	TGTGCCTGGAGTGTAAGCGCGCAGTACTTC	CAWSVSAQYF
TRBV11-2	TRBD2	.	TRBJ2-1	TGTGCCAGCAGGGGAATGAGCGGGGGGGCGAATGAGCAGTTCTTC	CASRGMSGGANEQFF
TRBV7-3	TRBD2	.	TRBJ2-1	TGTGCCAGCAGCTTAGGACTAGCGGATTACAATGAGCAGTTCTTC	CASSLGLADYNEQFF
TRBV6-5	TRBD1	.	TRBJ1-2	TGTGCCAGCAGTTACACCTGGACAGGCGACTATGGCTACACCTTC	CASSYTWTGDYGYTF
TRBV27	.	.	TRBJ2-2	TGTGCCAGCAGTTTAATCGGCGCAGGGAACACCGGGGAGCTGTTTTTT	CASSLIGAGNTGELFF
TRBV5-4	TRBD1	.	TRBJ2-7	TGTGCCAGCAGCTCAGCGGGACAGGGGGCTAGGGTAGCCTACGAGCAGTACTTC	CASSSAGQGARVAYEQYF
TRBV6-5	TRBD1	.	TRBJ2-2	TGTGCCAGCAGTTCGGACAGGGCCGCGAACACCGGGGAGCTGTTTTTT	CASSSDRAANTGELFF
TRBV28	.	.	TRBJ1-4	TGTGCCAGCAGTCAGGGACTGGCTAATGAAAAACTGTTTTTT	CASSQGLANEKLFF
TRBV30	.	.	TRBJ1-3	TGTGCCTGGAGTGTACTAAGTTTCTCTGGAAACACCATATATTTT	CAWSVLSFSGNTIYF
TRBV10-3	TRBD2	.	TRBJ2-7	TGTGCCATCAGTGAGTCATGGGGGGGAACCTACGAGCAGTACTTC	CAISESWGGTYEQYF
TRBV28	.	.	TRBJ2-2	TGTGCCAGCAGTCTGAACACCGGGGAGCTGTTTTTT	CASSLNTGELFF
TRBV5-1	.	.	TRBJ1-3	TGCGCCAGCAGCTTGCCAGGGTCCTACGGAAACACCATATATTTT	CASSLPGSYGNTIYF
TRBV19	.	.	TRBJ2-1	TGTGCCAGTACCACAACACGTATAGCTACCAATGAGCAGTTCTTC	CASTTTRIATNEQFF
TRBV27	.	.	TRBJ1-4	TGTGCCAGCAGTTTACGGAGGGGAGGAGGTGAAAAACTGTTTTTT	CASSLRRGGGEKLFF
TRBV6-5	TRBD1	once	TRBJ2-3	TGTGCCAGCAGTTACTGGACAGGGGGGGGCGCAGATACGCAGTATTTT	CASSYWTGGGADTQYF
TRBV5-5	TRBD1	few	TRBJ2-5	TGTGCCAGCAGCCGCGGACAGGGGGCGCGGGAGCAGTACTTC	CASSRGQGAREQYF
TRBV21-1	.	.	TRBJ2-7	TGTGCCAGCAGCCTCCGGACGGGACTCGAGCAGTACTTC	CASSLRTGLEQYF
TRBV5-6	TRBD2	.	TRBJ2-7	TGTGCCAGCAGCTTGGGATTAGCGGGGGGGCGTTACGAGCAGTACTTC	CASSLGLAGGRYEQYF
TRBV27	TRBD1	.	TRBJ1-5	TGTGCCAGCAGATCAGGGGGCGGAAATCAGCCCCAGCATTTT	CASRSGGGNQPQHF
TRBV7-3	TRBD2	.	TRBJ2-1	TGTGCCAGCAGCTTATTCCACGGGGGGGGCTACAATGAGCAGTTCTTC	CASSLFHGGGYNEQFF
TRBV6-4	.	.	TRBJ2-1	TGTGCCAGCAGTGAAACTGGGAGCTCCTACAATGAGCAGTTCTTC	CASSETGSSYNEQFF
TRBV7-7	.	.	TRBJ2-7	TGTGCTAGCAGCTTAGCGCGGGGTAGCTACGAGCAGTACTTC	CASSLARGSYEQYF
TRBV7-9	.	.	TRBJ2-7	TGTGCCAGCAGCATGGGGGGGCCGGGCGAGCAGTACTTC	CASSMGGPGEQYF
TRBV25-1	TRBD2	.	TRBJ2-2	TGTGCCAGCAGTGAGTGGACTAGCGGGAGTGCGACCGGGGAGCTGTTTTTT	CASSEWTSGSATGELFF
TRBV2	.	.	TRBJ2-5	TGTGCCAGCAGTGAAGATAGGGACAAAGAGACCCAGTACTTC	CASSEDRDKETQYF
TRBV10-3	TRBD1	.	TRBJ1-2	TGTGCCATCAGCTCACAGGGGGTTGTTGGCTACACCTTC	CAISSQGVVGYTF
TRBV19	TRBD1	few	TRBJ2-2	TGTGCCAGTAGTATAAGTCAGGGGGCGAACACCGGGGAGCTGTTTTTT	CASSISQGANTGELFF
TRBV6-5	TRBD2	.	TRBJ2-1	TGTGCCAGCAGTTACCCAACTAGCGGGAGTGACAATGAGCAGTTCTTC	CASSYPTSGSDNEQFF
TRBV7-6	.	.	TRBJ1-3	TGTGCCAGCAGCTCCCCTCCATCGGGACTCTCTGGAAACACCATATATTTT	CASSSPPSGLSGNTIYF
TRBV7-2	.	.	TRBJ1-3	TGTGCCAGCAGCTTAGGGCAGATAAGCTCTGGAAACACCATATATTTT	CASSLGQISSGNTIYF
TRBV5-4	.	.	TRBJ2-3	TGTGCCAGCAGCTTTCGTAAGGAGGGCACAGATACGCAGTATTTT	CASSFRKEGTDTQYF
TRBV6-5	TRBD1	.	TRBJ2-7	TGTGCCAGCAGTTCGCCGGGACAGGGTTTCAACGAGCAGTACTTC	CASSSPGQGFNEQYF
TRBV28	TRBD2	.	TRBJ2-1	TGTGCCAGCAGTTTATATTCGACTAGCGGGGGGCTCAATGAGCAGTTCTTC	CASSLYSTSGGLNEQFF
TRBV18	.	.	TRBJ1-1	TGTGCCAGCTCACCAGAACAGGGCTCTGAAGCTTTCTTT	CASSPEQGSEAFF
TRBV25-1	TRBD1	few	TRBJ1-1	TGTGCCAGCAGTGCACCCGGGACAGTGAACACTGAAGCTTTCTTT	CASSAPGTVNTEAFF
TRBV27	.	few	TRBJ1-1	TGTGCCAGCAGTTTAGTCCCTGCGACCGGGGGGCGCACTGAAGCTTTCTTT	CASSLVPATGGRTEAFF
TRBV27	.	.	TRBJ1-1	TGTGCCAGCAGTTTATCCCCCCTCGTAGCTTTCTTT	CASSLSPLVAFF
TRBV27	.	.	TRBJ1-4	TGTGCCAGCAGTCTAAGGGGTGAAAAACTGTTTTTT	CASSLRGEKLFF
TRBV27	TRBD1	few	TRBJ2-7	TGTGCCAGCAGTTCCATAGGACAGGGCTACTACGAGCAGTACTTC	CASSSIGQGYYEQYF
TRBV4-1	TRBD1	.	TRBJ2-7	TGCGCCAGCAGCCAAGTTGTAGACAGGGTGTTGTCCGAGCAGTACTTC	CASSQVVDRVLSEQYF
TRBV29-1	.	once	TRBJ1-2	TGCAGCGTTGAACCAACTGTCGACTATGGCTACGCCTTC	CSVEPTVDYGYAF
TRBV4-2	TRBD1	few	TRBJ2-7	TGTGCCAGCAGCCAAGCTCGGACAGGGGGTTGGAGGCAGTACTTC	CASSQARTGGWRQYF
TRBV28	.	.	TRBJ2-5	TGTGCCAGCAGCAACACTAACTCCCAAGAGACCCAGTACTTC	CASSNTNSQETQYF
TRBV6-5	TRBD2	few	TRBJ2-7	TGTGCCAGCAGTTCCTATAGCGGGGGACCATCCGAGCAGTACTTC	CASSSYSGGPSEQYF
TRBV14	.	few	TRBJ2-7	TGTGCCAGCAGCGACAGCGGGTTCTACGAGCAGTACTTC	CASSDSGFYEQYF
TRBV30	TRBD1	few	TRBJ1-2	TGTGCCTGGAGTGCTACAGGGGTCTATGGCTACACCTTC	CAWSATGVYGYTF
TRBV28	.	.	TRBJ2-7	TGTGCCAGCATTCGACAGGGACTTCCCTACGAGCAGTACTTC	CASIRQGLPYEQYF
TRBV7-2	TRBD2	.	TRBJ2-2	TGTGCCAGCAGCTCCCCACTACTAGCGGGGTTTACCGGGGAGCTGTTTTTT	CASSSPLLAGFTGELFF
TRBV7-9	TRBD2	.	TRBJ2-3	TGTGCCAGCAGCTTAGTGGGGAGGGCGGATACGCAGTATTTT	CASSLVGRADTQYF
TRBV12-5	.	.	TRBJ2-1	TGTGCTAGTGGTTTGGTACATTTGGACAAGAACAATGAGCAGTTCTTC	CASGLVHLDKNNEQFF
TRBV29-1	.	.	TRBJ2-1	TGCAGCGTTTCGGTGCCAGCGGGACATTTGCAGTTCTTC	CSVSVPAGHLQFF
TRBV7-3	TRBD2	.	TRBJ2-5	TGTGCCAGCAGCTTAAGTGGCCGGGGGGGGCAAGAGACCCAGTACTTC	CASSLSGRGGQETQYF